The clone carrying this TCR beta chain occurred a few times. Antigen specificity is unknown. Time point of the sample: patch test 2, 6 weeks after DPC sensitization. Treatment defined: therapeutic diphenylcyclopropenone sensitization with weekly scalp DPC. The library attached unique molecular identifiers to individual cDNA molecules. From the RACE reads, TCRdb called clonotypes with MiXCR, one entry per CDR3 protein. The data hold 350,000 to 400,000 distinct CDR3 sequences, with about 6% observed a single time. This entry belongs to a study of human T cells and chemical hapten exposure. The CDR3 runs 14 residues. Trimming removed 1 base from V and 2 bases from J, with 7 bases in between. Germline V gene sequence: CDR1 LGHNA, CDR2 YNFKEQ. Study-wide points: Patch test scores rose with PT1 expanded TCR counts, a positive correlation.

J is TRBJ2-3 and V is TRBV4-2; D is unclear. Sequenced material: whole blood, taken in connection with sensitization to the hapten diphenylcyclopropenone (DPC). The TCR sequence derives from a woman aged 18-35 years with alopecia areata. Some clones in this sample may be carry-over from other donors' samples. CDR3: CASSQGPATDTQYF. The CDR3 coding sequence is TGTGCCAGCAGCCAAGGGCCGGCCACAGATACGCAGTATTTT.